This entry lists 14 T cell receptor beta chains sequenced from one sample in a study of blood T cell repertoires in COVID-19. Sequenced by immunoSEQ multiplex PCR; TCRdb stores in-frame clones only, minus some. The sample shows around 140,000 clones, roughly 84% of them seen only once. Sequenced: peripheral blood. The receptor set was obtained from a man aged 55 to 70 with acute or convalescent COVID-19.

The chain employs TRBV29-1 and TRBJ1-2; possible D gene TRBD1, 6 bases. Germline V gene lookup returns CDR1 SQVTM and CDR2 ANQGSEA. CDR3 size: 14 residues. V was cut by 2 bases and J by 7 bases, with 17 bases left in between. DNA for the CDR3: TGCAGCGTTGAAACCCTCACAGGGATAAGTGGCTACACCTTC. Amino acid sequence: CSVETLTGISGYTF.

The chain links TRBV5-1 to TRBJ2-1; 15 nucleotides agree with TRBD2. Germline values: CDR1 SGHRS, CDR2 YFSETQ. V shed 4 bases, J shed 7 bases, and the junction held 6 bases outside the gene matches. The CDR3 extends over 16 amino acids. CDR3 loop: CASSPGTSGRTNEQFF. CDR3 bases: TGCGCCAGCAGCCCAGGGACTAGCGGGAGGACTAATGAGCAGTTCTTC.

The rearrangement joins TRBV18 to TRBJ1-5, with no clear D. The CDR3 has 15 residues. The V and J ends lost 2 bases and 0 bases respectively, with 8 bases between them. Germline CDR1 reads KGHSH; CDR2 reads LQKENI. DNA of the CDR3: TGTGCCAGCTCACCAGGAGGGAATAGCAATCAGCCCCAGCATTTT. Translated, it gives CASSPGGNSNQPQHF.

This clone was found once. The chain is built from TRBV19 and TRBJ1-6, with a weak D call TRBD1 (6 bases). Per germline, CDR1 LNHDA and CDR2 SQIVND (reference sequence). CDR3 length: 15 residues. V was shortened by 1 base and J by 7 bases, with 11 bases between the two germline ends. As DNA, the CDR3 is TGTGCCAGTAGTATAGGACGGCAGGGGAATTCACCCCTCCACTTT. Translation: CASSIGRQGNSPLHF.

The DNA for the CDR3 is TGTGCCAGCAGCGTAGACAGCTATACAGGCTACACCTTC. Translated, it gives CASSVDSYTGYTF. The chain uses TRBV9 and TRBJ1-2, with no clear D. The CDR3 covers 13 residues. V lost 0 bases and J lost 8, with 11 bases in between. CDR1 and CDR2 (germline): SGDLS, YYNGEE.

The V and J genes are TRBV6-5 and TRBJ1-1, with D unresolved. The V and J ends lost 5 bases and 4 bases respectively, with 17 bases between them. This CDR3 has 15 amino acids. In germline, CDR1 is MNHEY, CDR2 SVGAGI. The CDR3 bases are TGTGCCAGCAGTAGAAAGACACTTGGGTTCACTGAAGCTTTCTTT. Protein product: CASSRKTLGFTEAFF.

This chain links TRBV6-4 with TRBJ2-2, with 7 nucleotides matching TRBD1. Germline loops: CDR1 MRHNA, CDR2 SNTAGT. The CDR3 consists of 14 residues. V shed 2 bases and J 5 bases; nucleotides not matched to a gene: 2. The CDR3 sequence is CASSDDRVTGELFF. In nucleotides, the CDR3 is TGTGCCAGCAGTGACGACAGGGTGACCGGGGAGCTGTTTTTT.

The chain carries TRBV3-1 (or the pseudogene TRBV3-2) and TRBJ1-3; no reliable D call. CDR1 is LGHDT, CDR2 YNNKEL, per germline (reference sequence). Between the trimmed V and J ends, which lost 0 bases and 6 bases, there was a span of 12 bases. The CDR3 length is 15 residues. The chain's CDR3 is CASSQEAAVENTIYF. For the CDR3, the DNA is TGTGCCAGCAGCCAAGAGGCGGCAGTAGAAAACACCATATATTTT.

Only one count was recorded for this clone. J is TRBJ2-1 and V is TRBV9; TRBD1 might be the D (5 bases). The V end was cut by 4 bases, the J end by 0 bases, with 11 bases between. Germline CDR1 reads SGDLS; CDR2 reads YYNGEE. The CDR3 totals 15 residues. The CDR3 region is CASSFRQSSYNEQFF. CDR3 nucleotides: TGTGCCAGCAGCTTCCGACAGAGCTCCTACAATGAGCAGTTCTTC. Complete variable domain (other parts from reference TRBV9 and TRBJ2-1): DSGVTQTPKHLITATGQRVTLRCSPRSGDLSVYWYQQSLDQGLQFLIQYYNGEERAKGNILERFSAQQFPDLHSELNLSSLELGDSALYFCASSFRQSSYNEQFFGPGTRLTVL.

The rearrangement joins TRBV24-1 to TRBJ2-3, with 12 bases that match TRBD1. Germline V gene data show CDR1 as KGHDR and CDR2 as SFDVKD. V lost 1 base and J lost 2; bases outside the gene matches: 15. The CDR3 covers 21 residues. The CDR3: CATSDFAGTGGPSEFTDTQYF. The CDR3 DNA sequence: TGTGCCACCAGTGATTTTGCTGGGACAGGGGGCCCTAGTGAGTTCACAGATACGCAGTATTTT.

The chain uses TRBV29-1 and TRBJ2-7; D not certain. Deletions cut 4 bases from V and 6 bases from J, with 25 bases between. The CDR3 contains 16 residues. Germline CDR1 and CDR2: SQVTM and ANQGSEA. CDR3 coding DNA: TGCAGCGTTGGCAGGAAACTGGCCCACAAGGTCTCCGAGCAGTACTTC. Encoded protein: CSVGRKLAHKVSEQYF.

V is TRBV29-1 and J is TRBJ2-5, with TRBD1 as a possible D gene (6 bases). CDR3 length: 14 residues. V was cut by 1 base and J by 5 bases, with 14 bases left in between. Germline V gene data show CDR1 as SQVTM and CDR2 as ANQGSEA. CDR3 in DNA: TGCAGCGTTGAAGCTATCAGGGGTGCCGAGACCCAGTACTTC. Its translation: CSVEAIRGAETQYF.

The V gene is TRBV7-3, the J gene TRBJ1-2; TRBD1 matches 8 bases. Germline loops: CDR1 SGHTA, CDR2 FQGTGA. The J segment lost 8 bases and the V segment lost 4 bases, leaving 6 bases of the junction unmatched. This CDR3 region has 13 residues. The CDR3 bases are TGTGCCAGCAGCTCCGAGACAGGGGAAGGCTACACCTTC. Translating gives CASSSETGEGYTF.

This clone has only one observation. The chain joins TRBV5-1 to TRBJ1-1, with D possibly being TRBD1 (5 bases). The CDR3 is 14 residues long. The V gene lost 4 bases and the J gene lost 3 bases, with 13 bases spanning the gap. Germline V gene sequence: CDR1 SGHRS, CDR2 YFSETQ. CDR3 in DNA: TGCGCCAGCAGCGGGGTGGGGGGATACACTGAAGCTTTCTTT. It encodes CASSGVGGYTEAFF.